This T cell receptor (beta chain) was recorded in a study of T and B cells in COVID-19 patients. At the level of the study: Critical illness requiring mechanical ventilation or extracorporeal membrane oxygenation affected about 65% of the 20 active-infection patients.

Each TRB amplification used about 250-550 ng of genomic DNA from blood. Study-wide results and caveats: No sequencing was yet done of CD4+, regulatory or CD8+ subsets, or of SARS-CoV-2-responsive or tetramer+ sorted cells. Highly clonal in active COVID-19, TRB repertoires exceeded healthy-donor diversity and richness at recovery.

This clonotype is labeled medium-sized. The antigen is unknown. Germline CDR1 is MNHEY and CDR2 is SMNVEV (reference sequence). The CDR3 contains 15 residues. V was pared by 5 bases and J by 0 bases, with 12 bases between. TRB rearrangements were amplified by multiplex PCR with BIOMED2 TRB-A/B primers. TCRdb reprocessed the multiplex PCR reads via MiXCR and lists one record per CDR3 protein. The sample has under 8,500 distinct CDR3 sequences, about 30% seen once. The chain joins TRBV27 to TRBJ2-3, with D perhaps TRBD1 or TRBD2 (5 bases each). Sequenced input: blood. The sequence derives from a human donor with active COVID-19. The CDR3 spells CASSLGDPSTDTQYF. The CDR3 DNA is TGTGCCAGCAGTCTCGGGGACCCTAGCACAGATACGCAGTATTTT.